Sequencing of this TCR beta chain was carried out in a study of T cells after yellow fever vaccination. Study information: Low-cell-number fractions underwent preparation using SMART-Seq v4 Ultra Low Input. Study results and caveats: Weaker in magnitude, the secondary response showed a faster peak on day 5 versus 15. Few clonotypes appeared in both CD4 and CD8 compartments.

CDR3 length: 14 residues. The ends were cut back, 4 bases at V and 3 bases at J, with 13 bases in the middle. The germline gives CDR1 LGHDT, CDR2 YNNKEL (reference sequence). MiXCR, applied by TCRdb to the 5' RACE reads, yields one record per CDR3 protein. Of about 250,000 distinct CDR3 sequences in the sample, roughly 3.7% were seen once. The sample holds many counts of this clonotype. Its target is unknown. The sequencing here drew on PBMCs, taken 15 days after the yellow fever booster vaccination. This sequence was found in a young man who received the YFV17D yellow fever vaccine. The V gene is TRBV3-1, the J gene TRBJ2-7; perhaps TRBD2 as D (6 bases). The CDR3 region is CASSPGTGLYEQYV. In DNA form, the CDR3 reads TGTGCCAGCAGCCCAGGGACTGGACTCTACGAGCAGTACGTC.